A single sample gave rise to the 7 T cell receptor beta chains below, sequenced in a study of CD8+CD57+ T cells in acquired aplastic anemia. The study profiled TCR beta VDJ and CDR3 using genomic DNA as template. MiXCR was run by TCRdb on the reads, yielding one entry per CDR3 protein. The data hold more than 40,000 distinct CDR3 sequences, with roughly 69% observed a single time. The specimen was sorted CD4+, CD8+, or CD8+CD57+ T cells (not recorded which) from PBMCs. These receptors all stem from a human donor in good health, serving as a control.

This chain connects TRBV29-1 to TRBJ2-7; possibly TRBD1 or TRBD2 for D (5 bases each). The ends were cut back, 6 bases at V and 4 bases at J, with 16 bases in the middle. Germline V gene lookup returns CDR1 SQVTM and CDR2 ANQGSEA. The length of the CDR3 is 13 residues. This CDR3 reads CSVRDGVRYEQYF. In nucleotides, the CDR3 is TGCAGCGTGAGGGACGGGGTTCGATACGAGCAGTACTTC.

The genes are TRBV29-1 and TRBJ2-5; 7 bases are a match to TRBD2. V shed 4 bases, J shed 1 base, and the junction held 6 bases outside the gene matches. CDR3 length: 14 residues. Germline V gene lookup returns CDR1 SQVTM and CDR2 ANQGSEA. The CDR3 sequence: CSVVRERAQETQYF. CDR3 coding DNA: TGCAGCGTTGTGCGGGAGCGAGCCCAAGAGACCCAGTACTTC.

This chain joins TRBV10-3 and TRBJ1-6, with D tentatively TRBD1 (5 bases). V lost 6 bases and J lost 6, with 9 bases in between. The germline V gene encodes CDR1 ENHRY and CDR2 SYGVKD. The CDR3 is 13 residues long. CDR3 region: CAIRGEGNSPLHF. In nucleotides, the CDR3 is TGTGCCATCAGAGGGGAGGGTAATTCACCCCTCCACTTT.

The V call is TRBV10-3, the J call TRBJ1-2; D gene uncertain. The V end lost 3 bases, the J end lost 4 bases, and 15 bases lay between the germline ends. CDR1 ENHRY and CDR2 SYGVKD come from the germline V gene. The CDR3 consists of 15 residues. CDR3 DNA sequence: TGTGCCATCAGTGACCAACCGACGGACTTCTATGGCTACACCTTC. It specifies CAISDQPTDFYGYTF.

The rearrangement uses TRBV10-3 and TRBJ1-5; TRBD1 agrees at 7 bases. Germline lookup yields CDR1 ENHRY and CDR2 SYGVKD. The V segment lost 4 bases and the J segment 7 bases; nucleotides outside the gene matches: 7. The length of the CDR3 is 14 residues. Here the CDR3 DNA reads TGTGCCATCAGTGGAACAGGGGACTCGCAGCCCCAGCATTTT. Protein product: CAISGTGDSQPQHF.

V usage is TRBV19 and J usage is TRBJ2-1; D not certain. Trimming shortened V by 9 bases and J by 7 bases, and 16 bases separated the two germline ends. This CDR3 region has 13 residues. Per the germline V gene, CDR1 is LNHDA and CDR2 is SQIVND (reference sequence). The CDR3 region is CASNTGLGNEQFF. The CDR3, as DNA: TGTGCCAGCAATACCGGCCTCGGGAATGAGCAGTTCTTC.

The chain joins TRBV20-1 to TRBJ2-6; the D gene is possibly TRBD2 (5 bases). CDR1 and CDR2 from the germline V gene are DFQATT and SNEGSKA (reference sequence). This CDR3 is 17 amino acids long. Trimming shortened V by 7 bases and J by 0 bases, and 19 bases separated the two germline ends. The CDR3 DNA sequence: TGCAGTGTAAGGCGGGCCTCCCCTTACTCTGGGGCCAACGTCCTGACTTTC. Translating it yields CSVRRASPYSGANVLTF.